These 11 T cell receptor beta chains came from one sample sequenced in a study of vaccination and CD4 T cells after COVID-19. Their recognized antigens are unknown. The Oncomine TCR Beta short-read assay was applied to DNA of cultured CD4+ T cells. TCRdb re-called the PCR reads with MiXCR, one entry per CDR3 protein. The sample shows approximately 17,000 distinct CDR3 sequences, 54% of them seen only once. Indicated treatment: approximately 11-day PBMC culture with coronavirus spike peptide pools or control peptides (ViraFEST assay). What was sequenced was CD4+ T cells from blood, cultured in vitro. Source of these receptors: a human donor who had recovered from COVID-19.

Only a few counts were recorded for this clonotype. The J gene is TRBJ2-1, the V gene TRBV7-3; the match to TRBD2 covers 9 bases. This CDR3 contains 16 residues. With V trimmed by 5 bases and J by 6 bases, 11 bases remained unmatched. Germline V gene sequence: CDR1 SGHTA, CDR2 FQGTGA. This chain's CDR3 is CASSASLAGSINEQFF. CDR3 bases: TGTGCCAGCAGCGCATCCCTAGCGGGGTCAATCAATGAGCAGTTCTTC.

The chain carries TRBV20-1 and TRBJ2-7, with 14 bases that match TRBD2. The CDR3 consists of 16 residues. The V gene end was trimmed by 3 bases and the J gene end by 3 bases; junction bases not matched to a gene: 7. Per the germline V gene, CDR1 is DFQATT and CDR2 is SNEGSKA (reference sequence). The CDR3, as DNA: TGCAGTGCTAGGGGACTAGCGGGGGTCCGGATCTACGAGCAGTACTTC. Its protein product is CSARGLAGVRIYEQYF.

The chain combines TRBV20-1 with TRBJ2-6; perhaps TRBD1 as D (5 bases). The CDR3 length is 14 residues. Germline CDR1 reads DFQATT; CDR2 reads SNEGSKA (reference sequence). V was shortened by 6 bases and J by 0 bases, with 9 bases between the two germline ends. The CDR3 DNA is TGCAGTGCAACAGACAGCTCTGGGGCCAACGTCCTGACTTTC. This encodes CSATDSSGANVLTF.

This clonotype was seen only a few times. The rearrangement joins TRBV6-5 to TRBJ1-2; the match to TRBD1 covers 7 bases. Trimming removed 2 bases from V and 3 bases from J; junction bases left unmatched: 6. This CDR3 spans 15 amino acids. Germline V gene data show CDR1 as MNHEY and CDR2 as SVGAGI. The CDR3 is CASSYTPGGDYGYTF. CDR3 nucleotide sequence: TGTGCCAGCAGTTACACCCCAGGGGGAGACTATGGCTACACCTTC.

This chain uses TRBV7-2 with TRBJ2-5, with 8 positions matching TRBD2. The CDR3 runs to 15 residues. The germline gives CDR1 SGHTA, CDR2 FQGNSA. The V segment lost 8 bases and the J segment 5 bases; nucleotides outside the gene matches: 13. Written as DNA, the CDR3 is TGTGCCAGCCAGATCAACAGCGGGAGCGGGGAGACCCAGTACTTC. It yields the protein CASQINSGSGETQYF.

This clonotype showed up just once. This sequence joins TRBV4-1 and TRBJ2-3; 9 bases align to TRBD2. This CDR3 has 15 amino acids. V dropped 2 bases and J dropped 5; count of bases not matched to a gene: 5. Germline CDR1 MGHRA, CDR2 YSYEKL. CDR3 loop: CASSQMAGGQDTQYF. In nucleotides, the CDR3 is TGCGCCAGCAGCCAAATGGCGGGAGGGCAAGATACGCAGTATTTT.

This chain uses TRBV6-1 with TRBJ2-7; TRBD1 is a possible D gene (5 bases). Germline V gene data show CDR1 as MNHNS and CDR2 as SASEGT. The ends were cut back, 4 bases at V and 4 bases at J, with 8 bases in the middle. The CDR3 runs 12 residues. CDR3 in DNA: TGTGCCAGCAGTGGAGACAGTTACGAGCAGTACTTC. Translation: CASSGDSYEQYF.

The chain links TRBV29-1 to TRBJ2-1; D is perhaps TRBD1 or TRBD2 (5 bases each). Per germline, CDR1 SQVTM and CDR2 ANQGSEA. The CDR3 spans 14 residues. The V gene lost 2 bases and the J gene lost 5 bases, with 13 bases spanning the gap. As DNA, the CDR3 is TGCAGCGTTGAACGGGGACGAACGAACAATGAGCAGTTCTTC. Its translation is CSVERGRTNNEQFF.

The genes are TRBV27 and TRBJ1-6; D is unresolved. The CDR3 totals 14 residues. Germline CDR1 and CDR2: MNHEY and SMNVEV (reference sequence). The V and J ends lost 6 bases and 4 bases respectively, with 10 bases between them. CDR3 sequence: CASRRRDYNSPLHF. The CDR3 DNA reads TGTGCCAGCAGGAGAAGGGATTATAATTCACCCCTCCACTTT.

This rearrangement joins TRBV6-1 to TRBJ2-7; 7 nucleotides agree with TRBD2. Unmatched junction bases numbered 15, after V lost 10 bases and J lost 6 bases. Germline loops: CDR1 MNHNS, CDR2 SASEGT. The CDR3 length is 14 residues. CDR3 in amino acids: CATKNALRETEQYF. CDR3 in DNA: TGTGCCACCAAAAACGCCTTGCGGGAGACCGAGCAGTACTTC.

This chain links TRBV7-3 with TRBJ1-2; TRBD1 is a possible D gene (5 bases). The CDR3 contains 14 residues. Trimming left V 0 bases short and J 3 bases short, with 8 bases between. Germline values: CDR1 SGHTA, CDR2 FQGTGA. The CDR3 here is CASSLTGGDYGYTF. In DNA, the CDR3 is TGTGCCAGCAGCTTAACGGGGGGTGACTATGGCTACACCTTC.